This T cell receptor (beta chain) was identified during a study of tumor-infiltrating lymphocytes in localized non-small cell lung cancer. Turning to the study itself: Each patient gave resected tumor and non-adjacent uninvolved lung tissue.

As concerns this clone: Its antigen is as yet unknown.

TCRdb's table, derived via immunoSEQ multiplex PCR, lists solely in-frame clones and lacks some. Here the sample spans approximately 13,000 clones, 68% being singletons. Study outcomes and limitations: No T-cell fraction difference was seen between IM1 and IM2 tumors.

Looked up from germline, CDR1 is MNHNY and CDR2 is SVGAGI (reference sequence). CDR3 length: 14 residues. V was pared by 10 bases and J by 8 bases, with 12 bases of the junction left unmatched. The receptor was derived from a human donor with non-small cell lung cancer. The chain joins TRBV6-6 to TRBJ2-2; 8 nucleotides agree with TRBD1. Sequencing was performed on lung tumor tissue. The CDR3 region is CATLRGQGEGELFF. As DNA, the CDR3 is TGTGCCACCCTACGAGGACAGGGTGAGGGGGAGCTGTTTTTT.